This T cell receptor beta chain stems from a study of shared clonotypes between healthy human individuals. Regarding this clone: Its antigen is as yet unknown.

CDR3 length: 19 residues. Donors comprised healthy HIV-negative adults lacking recent acute infections or vaccinations. General study points: Generation of non-shared clonotypes was less probable than generation of clonotypes shared by all four donors.

The repertoire was sequenced with immunoSEQ multiplex PCR; TCRdb's copy has only in-frame clones and lacks some. Of roughly 2 million clones detected, around 95% appear once; the ten largest clones hold around 0.13%. The chain couples TRBV1 to TRBJ1-1; TRBD1 was called by the table and not checked on the DNA. TRBV1 is a pseudogene. The sample consisted of naive CD4+ T cells sorted from blood. Subset indicated: CD45RA+ positively selected. This clonotype originated in a man between 18 and 29 years old in good health. The CDR3 protein is CTSSPPWDIGDGLSTEAFF. The CDR3 DNA sequence: TGCACCAGCAGCCCACCGTGGGACATAGGGGATGGGTTGAGCACTGAAGCTTTCTTT.